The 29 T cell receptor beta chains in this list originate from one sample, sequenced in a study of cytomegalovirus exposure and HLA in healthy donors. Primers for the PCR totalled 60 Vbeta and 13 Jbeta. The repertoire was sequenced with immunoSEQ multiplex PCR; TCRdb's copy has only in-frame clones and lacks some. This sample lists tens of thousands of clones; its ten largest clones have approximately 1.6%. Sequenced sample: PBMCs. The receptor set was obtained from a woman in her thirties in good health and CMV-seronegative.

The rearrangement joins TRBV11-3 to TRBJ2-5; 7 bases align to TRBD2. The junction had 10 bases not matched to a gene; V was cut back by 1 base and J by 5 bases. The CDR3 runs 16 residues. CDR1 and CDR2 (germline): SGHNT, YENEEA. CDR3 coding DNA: TGTGCCAGCAGCTTAGCCGGCGGGAGTGGAGACGAGACCCAGTACTTC. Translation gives CASSLAGGSGDETQYF.

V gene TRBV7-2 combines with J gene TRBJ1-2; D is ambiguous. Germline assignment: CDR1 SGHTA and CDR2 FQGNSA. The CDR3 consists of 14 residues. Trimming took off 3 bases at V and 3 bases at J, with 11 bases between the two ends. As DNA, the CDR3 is TGTGCCAGCAGCTTGTCCACCGACTACTATGGCTACACCTTC. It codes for CASSLSTDYYGYTF. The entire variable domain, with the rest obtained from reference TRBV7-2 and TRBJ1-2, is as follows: GAGVSQSPSNKVTEKGKDVELRCDPISGHTALYWYRQSLGQGLEFLIYFQGNSAPDKSGLPSDRFSAERTGGSVSTLTIQRTQQEDSAVYLCASSLSTDYYGYTFGSGTRLTVV.

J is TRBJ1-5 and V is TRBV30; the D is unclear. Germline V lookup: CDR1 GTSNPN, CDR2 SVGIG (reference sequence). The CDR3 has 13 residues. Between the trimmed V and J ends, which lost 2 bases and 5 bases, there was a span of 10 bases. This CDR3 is CAWSMAVDQPQHF. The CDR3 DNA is TGTGCCTGGAGTATGGCGGTAGATCAGCCCCAGCATTTT.

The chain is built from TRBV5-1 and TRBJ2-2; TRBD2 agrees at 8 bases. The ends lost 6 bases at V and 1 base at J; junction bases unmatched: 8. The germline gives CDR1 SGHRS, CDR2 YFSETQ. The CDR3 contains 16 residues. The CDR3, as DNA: TGCGCCAGCACCCAAAGCGGGAGAGGGAACACCGGGGAGCTGTTTTTT. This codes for CASTQSGRGNTGELFF.

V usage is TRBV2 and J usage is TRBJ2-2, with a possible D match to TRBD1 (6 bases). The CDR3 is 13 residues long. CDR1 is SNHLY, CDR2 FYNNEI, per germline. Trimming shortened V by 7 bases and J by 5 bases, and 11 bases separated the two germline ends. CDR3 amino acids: CASTVGATGELFF. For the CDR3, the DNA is TGTGCCAGCACGGTGGGGGCAACCGGGGAGCTGTTTTTT.

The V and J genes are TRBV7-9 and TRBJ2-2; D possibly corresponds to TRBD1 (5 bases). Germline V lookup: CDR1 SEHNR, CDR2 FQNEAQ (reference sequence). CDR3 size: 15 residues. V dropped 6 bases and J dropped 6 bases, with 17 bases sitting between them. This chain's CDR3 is CASRPLGRYAGELFF. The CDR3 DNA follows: TGTGCCAGCAGACCGCTGGGGCGGTACGCCGGGGAGCTGTTTTTT.

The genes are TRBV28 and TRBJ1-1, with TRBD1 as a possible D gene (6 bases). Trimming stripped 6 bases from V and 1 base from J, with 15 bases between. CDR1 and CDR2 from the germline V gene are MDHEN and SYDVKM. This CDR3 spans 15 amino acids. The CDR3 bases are TGTGCCAGCAGCGTAGTAACAGGGCCGAACACTGAAGCTTTCTTT. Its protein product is CASSVVTGPNTEAFF. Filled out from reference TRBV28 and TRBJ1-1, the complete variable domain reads DVKVTQSSRYLVKRTGEKVFLECVQDMDHENMFWYRQDPGLGLRLIYFSYDVKMKEKGDIPEGYSVSREKKERFSLILESASTNQTSMYLCASSVVTGPNTEAFFGQGTRLTVV.

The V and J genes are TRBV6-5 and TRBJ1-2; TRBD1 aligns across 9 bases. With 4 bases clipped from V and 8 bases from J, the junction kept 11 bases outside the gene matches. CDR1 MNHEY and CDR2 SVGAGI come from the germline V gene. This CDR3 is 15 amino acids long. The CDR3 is CASSSEQGAPAGYTF. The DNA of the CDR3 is TGTGCCAGCAGTTCCGAACAGGGGGCGCCTGCCGGCTACACCTTC.

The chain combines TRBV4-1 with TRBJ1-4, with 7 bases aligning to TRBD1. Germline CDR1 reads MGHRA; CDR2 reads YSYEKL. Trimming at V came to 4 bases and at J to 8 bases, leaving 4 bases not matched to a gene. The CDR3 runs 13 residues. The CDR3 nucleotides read TGCGCCAGCAGCCGAATACAGGGGGAAAAACTGTTTTTT. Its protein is CASSRIQGEKLFF.

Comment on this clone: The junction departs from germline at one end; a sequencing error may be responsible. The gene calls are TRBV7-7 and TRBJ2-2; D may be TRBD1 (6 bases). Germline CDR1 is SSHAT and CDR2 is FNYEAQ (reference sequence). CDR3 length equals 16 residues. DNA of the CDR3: TGTGCTAGCAGCTTCCGAGGGGGAGCAGGCGCCGGGGAGCTGTTTTTT. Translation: CASSFRGGAGAGELFF. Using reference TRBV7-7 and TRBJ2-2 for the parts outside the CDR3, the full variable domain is GAGVSQSPRYKVTKRGQDVTLRCDPISSHATLYWYQQALGQGPEFLTYFNYEAQPDKSGLPSDRFSAERPEGSISTLTIQRTEQRDSAMYRCASSFRGGAGAGELFFGEGSRLTVL.

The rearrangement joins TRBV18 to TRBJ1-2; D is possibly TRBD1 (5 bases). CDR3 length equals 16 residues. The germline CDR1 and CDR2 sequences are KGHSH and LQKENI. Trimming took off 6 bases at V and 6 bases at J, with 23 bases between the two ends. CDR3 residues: CASSLTGEGVENGYTF. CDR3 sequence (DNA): TGTGCCAGCTCCCTAACGGGGGAGGGCGTTGAGAATGGCTACACCTTC.

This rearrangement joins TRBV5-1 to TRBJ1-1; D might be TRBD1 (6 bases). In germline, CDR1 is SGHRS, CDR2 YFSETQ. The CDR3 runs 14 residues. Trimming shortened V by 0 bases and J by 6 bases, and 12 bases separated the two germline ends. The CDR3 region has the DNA TGCGCCAGCAGCTTGGAGGGGGGGGGAGCTGAAGCTTTCTTT. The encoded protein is CASSLEGGGAEAFF.

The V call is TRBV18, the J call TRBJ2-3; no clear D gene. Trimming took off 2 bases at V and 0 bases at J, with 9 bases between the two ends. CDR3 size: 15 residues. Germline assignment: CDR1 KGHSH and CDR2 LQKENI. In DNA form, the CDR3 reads TGTGCCAGCTCACCAGGGCCCCTAAGCACAGATACGCAGTATTTT. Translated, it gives CASSPGPLSTDTQYF.

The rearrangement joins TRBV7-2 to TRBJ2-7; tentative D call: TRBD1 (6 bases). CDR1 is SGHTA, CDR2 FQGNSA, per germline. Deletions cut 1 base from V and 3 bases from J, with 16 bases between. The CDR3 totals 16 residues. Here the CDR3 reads CASSLEGERPFYEQYF. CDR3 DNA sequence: TGTGCCAGCAGCTTAGAGGGGGAAAGGCCCTTCTACGAGCAGTACTTC. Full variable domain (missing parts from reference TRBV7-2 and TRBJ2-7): GAGVSQSPSNKVTEKGKDVELRCDPISGHTALYWYRQSLGQGLEFLIYFQGNSAPDKSGLPSDRFSAERTGGSVSTLTIQRTQQEDSAVYLCASSLEGERPFYEQYFGPGTRLTVT.

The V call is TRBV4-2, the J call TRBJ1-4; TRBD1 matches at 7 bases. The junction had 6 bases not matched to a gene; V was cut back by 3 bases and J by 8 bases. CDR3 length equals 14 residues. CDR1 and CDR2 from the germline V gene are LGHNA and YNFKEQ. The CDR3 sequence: CASSQGDSGEKLFF. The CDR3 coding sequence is TGTGCCAGCAGCCAGGGGGACAGCGGCGAAAAACTGTTTTTT.

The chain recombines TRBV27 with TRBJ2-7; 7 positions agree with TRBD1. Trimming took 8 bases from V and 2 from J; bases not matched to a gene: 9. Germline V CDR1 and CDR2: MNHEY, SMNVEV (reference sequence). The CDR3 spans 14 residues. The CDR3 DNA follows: TGTGCCAGCGGTCCACTCGGGACAGCCTACGAGCAGTACTTC. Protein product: CASGPLGTAYEQYF.

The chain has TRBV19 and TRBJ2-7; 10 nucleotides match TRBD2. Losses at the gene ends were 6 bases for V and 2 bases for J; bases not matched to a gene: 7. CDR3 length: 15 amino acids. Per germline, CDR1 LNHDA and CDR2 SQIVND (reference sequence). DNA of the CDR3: TGTGCCAGTAGGCCCATGCTAGCGGGAGCCTACGAGCAGTACTTC. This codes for CASRPMLAGAYEQYF.

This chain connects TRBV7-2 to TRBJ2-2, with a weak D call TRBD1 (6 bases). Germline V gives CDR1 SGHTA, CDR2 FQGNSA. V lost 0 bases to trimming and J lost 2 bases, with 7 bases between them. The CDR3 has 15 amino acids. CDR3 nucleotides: TGTGCCAGCAGCTTAGCAGGGGGTAACACCGGGGAGCTGTTTTTT. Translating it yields CASSLAGGNTGELFF.

For the CDR3, the DNA is TGTGCCAGCAGCCCCTGGGACAGGGGTGTCTCTGGGGCCAACGTCCTGACTTTC. Its protein is CASSPWDRGVSGANVLTF. This chain links TRBV11-1 with TRBJ2-6; 10 nucleotides align to TRBD1. Trimming cost V 5 bases and J 0 bases; bases outside gene matches: 7. CDR1 is SGHAT, CDR2 FQDESV, per germline (reference sequence). This CDR3 has 18 amino acids.

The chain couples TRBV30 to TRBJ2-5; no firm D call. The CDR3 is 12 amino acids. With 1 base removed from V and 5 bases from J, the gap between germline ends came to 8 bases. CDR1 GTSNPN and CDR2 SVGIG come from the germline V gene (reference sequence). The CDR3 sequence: CAWSGSWETQYF. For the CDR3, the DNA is TGTGCCTGGAGTGGGAGTTGGGAGACCCAGTACTTC.

The DNA of the CDR3 is TGTGCCAGCTCACTTCAGGGTCACACTGAAGCTTTCTTT. Amino acids: CASSLQGHTEAFF. The chain couples TRBV18 to TRBJ1-1; the D gene is possibly TRBD1 (5 bases). Germline V gene data show CDR1 as KGHSH and CDR2 as LQKENI. The CDR3 extends over 13 amino acids. The V end was cut by 4 bases, the J end by 3 bases, with 9 bases between.

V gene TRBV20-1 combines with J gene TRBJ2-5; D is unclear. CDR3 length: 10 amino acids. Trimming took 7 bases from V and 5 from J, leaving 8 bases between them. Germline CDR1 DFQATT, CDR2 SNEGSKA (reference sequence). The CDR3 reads CSVRRETQYF. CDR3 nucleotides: TGCAGTGTTCGCCGGGAGACCCAGTACTTC.

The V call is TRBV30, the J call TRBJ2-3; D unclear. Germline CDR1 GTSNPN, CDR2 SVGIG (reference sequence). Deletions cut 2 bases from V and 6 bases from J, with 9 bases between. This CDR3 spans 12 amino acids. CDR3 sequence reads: CAWSPSQDTQYF. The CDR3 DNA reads TGTGCCTGGAGTCCCTCACAGGATACGCAGTATTTT.

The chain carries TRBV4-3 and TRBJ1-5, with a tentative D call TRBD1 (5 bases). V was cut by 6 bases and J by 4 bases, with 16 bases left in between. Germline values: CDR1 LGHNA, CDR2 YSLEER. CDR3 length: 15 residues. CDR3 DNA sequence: TGCGCCAGCAGTCGGGAGGTGTGGGGGAATCAGCCCCAGCATTTT. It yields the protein CASSREVWGNQPQHF.

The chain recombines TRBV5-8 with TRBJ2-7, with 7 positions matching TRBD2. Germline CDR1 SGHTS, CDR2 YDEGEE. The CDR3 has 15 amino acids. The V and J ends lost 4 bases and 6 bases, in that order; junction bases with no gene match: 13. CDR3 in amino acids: CASSPRDYRFGEQYF. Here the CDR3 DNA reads TGTGCCAGCAGCCCTCGGGACTATAGGTTTGGCGAGCAGTACTTC. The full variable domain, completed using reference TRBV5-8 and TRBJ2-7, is EAGVTQSPTHLIKTRGQQATLRCSPISGHTSVYWYQQALGLGLQFLLWYDEGEERNRGNFPPRFSGRQFPNYSSELNVNALELEDSALYLCASSPRDYRFGEQYFGPGTRLTVT.

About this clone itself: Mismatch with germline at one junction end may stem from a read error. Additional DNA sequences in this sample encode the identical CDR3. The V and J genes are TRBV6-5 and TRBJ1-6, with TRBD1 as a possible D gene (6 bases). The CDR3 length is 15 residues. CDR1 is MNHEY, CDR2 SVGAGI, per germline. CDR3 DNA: TGTGCCAGCTCCCCTAAACAGGGCAACAATTCACCCCTACACTTT. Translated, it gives CASSPKQGNNSPLHF.

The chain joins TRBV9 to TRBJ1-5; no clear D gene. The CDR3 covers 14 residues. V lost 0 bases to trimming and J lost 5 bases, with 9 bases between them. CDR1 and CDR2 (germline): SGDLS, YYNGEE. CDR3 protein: CASSVGPGYQPQHF. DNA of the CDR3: TGTGCCAGCAGCGTAGGGCCGGGGTATCAGCCCCAGCATTTT.

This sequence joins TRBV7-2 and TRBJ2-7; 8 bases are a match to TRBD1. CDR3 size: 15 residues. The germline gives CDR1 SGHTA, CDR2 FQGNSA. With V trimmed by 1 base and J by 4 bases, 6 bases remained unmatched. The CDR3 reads CASSLVVTGVYEQYF. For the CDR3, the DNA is TGTGCCAGCAGCTTAGTCGTGACAGGGGTGTACGAGCAGTACTTC.

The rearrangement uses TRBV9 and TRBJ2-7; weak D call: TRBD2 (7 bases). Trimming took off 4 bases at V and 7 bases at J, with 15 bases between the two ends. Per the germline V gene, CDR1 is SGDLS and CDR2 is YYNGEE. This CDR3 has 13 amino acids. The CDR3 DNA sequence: TGTGCCAGCAGCCCTTGGGGGGGCGGGGAGCAGTACTTC. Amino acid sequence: CASSPWGGGEQYF.